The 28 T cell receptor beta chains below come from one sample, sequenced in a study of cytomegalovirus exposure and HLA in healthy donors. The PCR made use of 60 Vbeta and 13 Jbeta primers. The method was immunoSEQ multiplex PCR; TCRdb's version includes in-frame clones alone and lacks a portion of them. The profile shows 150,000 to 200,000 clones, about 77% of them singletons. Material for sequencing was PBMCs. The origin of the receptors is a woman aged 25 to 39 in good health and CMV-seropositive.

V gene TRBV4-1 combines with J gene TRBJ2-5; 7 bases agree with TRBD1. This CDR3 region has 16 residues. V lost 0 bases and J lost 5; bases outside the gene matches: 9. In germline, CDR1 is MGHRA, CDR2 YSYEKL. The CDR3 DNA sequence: TGCGCCAGCAGCCAAGAAGTTAGGGGGCGAGGGGAGACCCAGTACTTC. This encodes CASSQEVRGRGETQYF.

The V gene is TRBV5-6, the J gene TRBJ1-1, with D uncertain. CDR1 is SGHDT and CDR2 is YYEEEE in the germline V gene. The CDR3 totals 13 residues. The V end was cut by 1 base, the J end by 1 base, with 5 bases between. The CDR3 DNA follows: TGTGCCAGCAGCTTGTCGTGGAACACTGAAGCTTTCTTT. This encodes CASSLSWNTEAFF.

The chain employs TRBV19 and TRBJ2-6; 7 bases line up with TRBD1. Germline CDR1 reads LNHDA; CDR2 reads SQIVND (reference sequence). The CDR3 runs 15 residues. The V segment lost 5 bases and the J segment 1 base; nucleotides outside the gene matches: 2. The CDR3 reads CASSLGQSGANVLTF. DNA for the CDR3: TGTGCCAGTAGTCTGGGACAGTCTGGGGCCAACGTCCTGACTTTC. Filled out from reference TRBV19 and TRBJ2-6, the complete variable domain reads DGGITQSPKYLFRKEGQNVTLSCEQNLNHDAMYWYRQDPGQGLRLIYYSQIVNDFQKGDIAEGYSVSREKKESFPLTVTSAQKNPTAFYLCASSLGQSGANVLTFGAGSRLTVL.

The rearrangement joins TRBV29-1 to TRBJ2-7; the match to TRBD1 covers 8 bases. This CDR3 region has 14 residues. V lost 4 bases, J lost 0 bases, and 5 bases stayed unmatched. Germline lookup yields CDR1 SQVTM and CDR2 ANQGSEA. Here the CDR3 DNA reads TGCAGCGTTGCGACAGGGGTAAGCTCCTACGAGCAGTACTTC. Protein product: CSVATGVSSYEQYF.

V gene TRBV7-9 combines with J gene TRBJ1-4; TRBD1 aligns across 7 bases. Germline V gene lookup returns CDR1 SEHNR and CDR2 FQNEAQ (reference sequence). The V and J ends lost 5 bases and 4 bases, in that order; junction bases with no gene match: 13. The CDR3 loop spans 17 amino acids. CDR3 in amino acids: CASSPADRTAYNEKLFF. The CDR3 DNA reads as TGTGCCAGCAGCCCGGCGGACAGGACAGCCTATAATGAAAAACTGTTTTTT.

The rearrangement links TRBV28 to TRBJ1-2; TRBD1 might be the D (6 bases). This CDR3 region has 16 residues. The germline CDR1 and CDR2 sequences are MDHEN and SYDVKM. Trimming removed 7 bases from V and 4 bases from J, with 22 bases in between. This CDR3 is CASTRGANVRTYGYTF. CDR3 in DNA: TGTGCCAGCACCCGGGGGGCCAACGTCCGGACCTATGGCTACACCTTC.

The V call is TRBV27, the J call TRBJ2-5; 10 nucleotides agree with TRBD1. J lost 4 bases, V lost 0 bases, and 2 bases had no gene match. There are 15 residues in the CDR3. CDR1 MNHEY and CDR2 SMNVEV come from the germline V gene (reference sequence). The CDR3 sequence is CASSLSGQGLETQYF. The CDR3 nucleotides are TGTGCCAGCAGTTTATCGGGACAGGGGTTAGAGACCCAGTACTTC.

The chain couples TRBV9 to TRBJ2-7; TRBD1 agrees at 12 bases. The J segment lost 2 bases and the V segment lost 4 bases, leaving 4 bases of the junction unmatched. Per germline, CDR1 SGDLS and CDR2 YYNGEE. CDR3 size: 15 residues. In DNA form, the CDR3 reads TGTGCCAGCAGCACGGGACAGGGGGCCGCCTACGAGCAGTACTTC. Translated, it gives CASSTGQGAAYEQYF.

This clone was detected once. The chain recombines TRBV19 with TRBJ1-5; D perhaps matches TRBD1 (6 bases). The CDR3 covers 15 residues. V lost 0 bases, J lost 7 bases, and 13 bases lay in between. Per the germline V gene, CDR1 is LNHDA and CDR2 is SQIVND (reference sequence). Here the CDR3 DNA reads TGTGCCAGTAGTATAGATACAGGGATACGCCAGCCCCAGCATTTT. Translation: CASSIDTGIRQPQHF.

CDR3 sequence: CASMDSAVGYGYTF. DNA of the CDR3: TGTGCCAGTATGGACAGCGCGGTGGGTTATGGCTACACCTTC. J is TRBJ1-2 and V is TRBV19; a possible D gene is TRBD1 (6 bases). The CDR3 extends over 14 amino acids. Germline V lookup: CDR1 LNHDA, CDR2 SQIVND (reference sequence). The V end lost 7 bases, the J end lost 5 bases, and 17 bases lay between the germline ends.

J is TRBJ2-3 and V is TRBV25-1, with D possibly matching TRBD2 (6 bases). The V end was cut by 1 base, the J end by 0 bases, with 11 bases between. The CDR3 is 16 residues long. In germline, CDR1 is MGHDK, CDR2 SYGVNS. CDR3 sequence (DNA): TGTGCCAGCAGTGAATGGGGGGAATCTAGCACAGATACGCAGTATTTT. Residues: CASSEWGESSTDTQYF.

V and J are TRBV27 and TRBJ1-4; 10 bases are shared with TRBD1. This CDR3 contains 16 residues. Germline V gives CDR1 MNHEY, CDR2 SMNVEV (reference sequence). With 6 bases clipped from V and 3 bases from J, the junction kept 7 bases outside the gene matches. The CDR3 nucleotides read TGTGCCAGCAGAAGACAGGGGGCGCATTCTAATGAAAAACTGTTTTTT. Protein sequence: CASRRQGAHSNEKLFF.

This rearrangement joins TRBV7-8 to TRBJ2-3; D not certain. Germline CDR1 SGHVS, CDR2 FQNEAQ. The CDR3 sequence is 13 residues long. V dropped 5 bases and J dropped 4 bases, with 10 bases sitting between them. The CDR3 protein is CASSVQIPDTQYF. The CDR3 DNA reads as TGTGCCAGCAGCGTTCAAATCCCAGATACGCAGTATTTT.

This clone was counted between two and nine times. DNA of the CDR3: TGCGCCAGCAGCTTAAGCCACGAGCAGTACTTC. Protein sequence: CASSLSHEQYF. V is TRBV5-1 and J is TRBJ2-7, with D unresolved. Germline V gene lookup returns CDR1 SGHRS and CDR2 YFSETQ. The V end lost 2 bases, the J end lost 5 bases, and 5 bases lay between the germline ends. The CDR3 runs 11 residues.

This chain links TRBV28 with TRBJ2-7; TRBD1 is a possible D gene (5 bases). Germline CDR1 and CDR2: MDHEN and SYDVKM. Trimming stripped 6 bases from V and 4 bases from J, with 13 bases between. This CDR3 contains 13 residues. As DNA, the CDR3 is TGTGCCAGCAGCCATTATAAGGGGTACGAGCAGTACTTC. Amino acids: CASSHYKGYEQYF.

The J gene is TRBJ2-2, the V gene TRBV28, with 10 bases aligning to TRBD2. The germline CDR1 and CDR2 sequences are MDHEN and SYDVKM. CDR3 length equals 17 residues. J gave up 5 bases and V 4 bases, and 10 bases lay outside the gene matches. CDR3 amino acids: CASSSPGLAVATGELFF. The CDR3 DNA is TGTGCCAGCAGTTCCCCTGGACTAGCGGTAGCAACCGGGGAGCTGTTTTTT.

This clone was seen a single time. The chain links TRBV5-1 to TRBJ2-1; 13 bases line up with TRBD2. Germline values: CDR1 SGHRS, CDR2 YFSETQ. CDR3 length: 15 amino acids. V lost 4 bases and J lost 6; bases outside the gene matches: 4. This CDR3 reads CASSPGLAGSNEQFF. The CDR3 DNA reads TGCGCCAGCAGCCCGGGACTAGCGGGGTCCAATGAGCAGTTCTTC.

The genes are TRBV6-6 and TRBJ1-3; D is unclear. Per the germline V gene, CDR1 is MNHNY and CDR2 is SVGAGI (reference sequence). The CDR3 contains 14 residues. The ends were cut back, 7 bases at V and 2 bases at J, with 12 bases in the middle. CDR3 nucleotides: TGTGCCAGCAACTACCGCGGGGCTGGAAACACCATATATTTT. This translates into CASNYRGAGNTIYF.

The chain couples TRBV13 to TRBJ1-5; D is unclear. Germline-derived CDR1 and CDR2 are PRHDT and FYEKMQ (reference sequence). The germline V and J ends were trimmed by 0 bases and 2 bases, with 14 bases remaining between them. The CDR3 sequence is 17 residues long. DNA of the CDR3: TGTGCCAGCAGCTTAGGCGTAGCGGGTATTGGCAATCAGCCCCAGCATTTT. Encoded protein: CASSLGVAGIGNQPQHF.

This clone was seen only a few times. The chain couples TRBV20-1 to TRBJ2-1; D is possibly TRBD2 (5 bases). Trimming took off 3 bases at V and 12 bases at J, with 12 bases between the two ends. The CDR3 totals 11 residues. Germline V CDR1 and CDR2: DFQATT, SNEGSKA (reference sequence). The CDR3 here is CSARRVYPQFF. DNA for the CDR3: TGCAGTGCTAGGAGGGTCTACCCGCAGTTCTTC.

The CDR3 DNA sequence: TGTGCCAGCAGCTTGGTAGCAGATACGCAGTATTTT. Its translation: CASSLVADTQYF. The V call is TRBV5-5, the J call TRBJ2-3, with unresolved D. V lost 0 bases to trimming and J lost 4 bases, with 3 bases between them. This CDR3 spans 12 amino acids. Germline V gene data show CDR1 as SGHKS and CDR2 as YYEKEE (reference sequence).

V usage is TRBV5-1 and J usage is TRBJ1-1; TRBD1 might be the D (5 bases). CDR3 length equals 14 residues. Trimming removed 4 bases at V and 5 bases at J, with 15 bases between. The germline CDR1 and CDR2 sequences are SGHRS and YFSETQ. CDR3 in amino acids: CASSRGGSDTEAFF. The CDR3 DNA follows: TGCGCCAGCAGCAGGGGAGGGAGCGATACTGAAGCTTTCTTT.

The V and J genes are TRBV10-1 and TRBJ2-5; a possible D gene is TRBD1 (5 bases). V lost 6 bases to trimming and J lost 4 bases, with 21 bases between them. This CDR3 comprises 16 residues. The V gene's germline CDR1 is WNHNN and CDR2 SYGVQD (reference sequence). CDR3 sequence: CASSPTRTLRGETQYF. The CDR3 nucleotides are TGCGCCAGCAGCCCTACCCGGACGCTAAGGGGAGAGACCCAGTACTTC.

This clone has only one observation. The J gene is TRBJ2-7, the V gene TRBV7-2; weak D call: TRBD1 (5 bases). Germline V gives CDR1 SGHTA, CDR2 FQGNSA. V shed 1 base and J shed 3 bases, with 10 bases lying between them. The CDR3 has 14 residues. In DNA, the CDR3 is TGTGCCAGCAGCTTAGGGCAGGGTATCTACGAGCAGTACTTC. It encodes CASSLGQGIYEQYF.

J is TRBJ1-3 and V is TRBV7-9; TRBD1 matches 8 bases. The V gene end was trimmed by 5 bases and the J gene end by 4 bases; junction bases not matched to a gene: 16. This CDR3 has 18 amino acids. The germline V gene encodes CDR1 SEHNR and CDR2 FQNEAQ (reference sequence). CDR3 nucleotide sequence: TGTGCCAGCAGCGCACGAAGCCCCAGGGGGCAAAGGGGAAACACCATATATTTT. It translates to CASSARSPRGQRGNTIYF.

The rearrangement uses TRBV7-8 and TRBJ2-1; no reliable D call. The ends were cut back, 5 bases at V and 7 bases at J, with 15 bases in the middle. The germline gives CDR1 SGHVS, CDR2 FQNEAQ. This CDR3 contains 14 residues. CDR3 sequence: CASSAILLSNEQFF. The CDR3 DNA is TGTGCCAGCAGCGCTATCCTCTTGTCAAATGAGCAGTTCTTC. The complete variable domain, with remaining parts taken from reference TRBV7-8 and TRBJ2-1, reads GAGVSQSPRYKVAKRGQDVALRCDPISGHVSLFWYQQALGQGPEFLTYFQNEAQLDKSGLPSDRFFAERPEGSVSTLKIQRTQQEDSAVYLCASSAILLSNEQFFGPGTRLTVL.

Here the CDR3 reads CASSLTGGRSGNTIYF. The DNA of the CDR3 is TGTGCCAGCAGCTTAACAGGGGGTCGATCTGGAAACACCATATATTTT. The V and J genes are TRBV5-4 and TRBJ1-3; 8 positions agree with TRBD1. J gave up 1 base and V 2 bases, and 5 bases lay outside the gene matches. Germline-derived CDR1 and CDR2 are SGHNT and YYREEE (reference sequence). This CDR3 comprises 16 residues.

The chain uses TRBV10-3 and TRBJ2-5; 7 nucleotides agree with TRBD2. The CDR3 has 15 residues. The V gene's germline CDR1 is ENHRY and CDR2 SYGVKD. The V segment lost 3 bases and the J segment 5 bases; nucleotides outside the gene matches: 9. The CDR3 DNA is TGTGCCATCAGTGAAAGATTAGTGGGGGGGGAGACCCAGTACTTC. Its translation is CAISERLVGGETQYF.